This TCR beta chain was found in a study of cytomegalovirus exposure and HLA in healthy donors. Study background: HLA-typed donors contributed approximately 86 million unique TCRs, which were held in an early data release.

Study observations and caveats: It was in a later analysis that TCR association rates were seen to vary by HLA locus, highest for DRB1 and lowest for HLA-C.

The PCR had 60 Vbeta and 13 Jbeta primers. Only in-frame clones appear in the TCRdb table, and some are missing; sequencing was by immunoSEQ multiplex PCR. The data show roughly 140,000 clones, about three quarters seen once. The CDR3 covers 18 residues. The trim removed 2 bases at V and 4 bases at J, leaving 12 bases unmatched. Germline V gene lookup returns CDR1 MGHDK and CDR2 SYGVNS. As regards this clone: Its cognate antigen is unknown.

The sequencing input was PBMCs. The genes are TRBV25-1 and TRBJ2-7; 12 bases fit TRBD2. This receptor was taken from a man aged 18 to 30 in good health and CMV-seronegative. The CDR3 spells CASSEPLLAGGPGYEQYF. The CDR3 DNA reads as TGTGCCAGCAGTGAACCCCTGCTAGCGGGAGGGCCAGGTTACGAGCAGTACTTC.